The 14 T cell receptor beta chains in this list originate from one sample, sequenced in a study of patients and donors after allogeneic stem cell transplantation. In TCRdb, the RT-PCR reads were re-called with MiXCR into one record per CDR3 protein. Here the sample spans roughly 880,000 distinct CDR3 sequences, more than 15% being singletons. Sequenced: blood, either unsorted or a sorted T cell fraction (not recorded which). The receptors were gathered from a human donor who was either an allogeneic HSCT recipient or a stem cell or donor lymphocyte infusion donor (not recorded which). It is not recorded whose cells these are; they may come from a transplant donor.

The chain has TRBV7-3 and TRBJ2-2; the D gene is possibly TRBD2 (5 bases). V gave up 5 bases and J gave up 4 bases, with 17 bases separating them. Germline V gene sequence: CDR1 SGHTA, CDR2 FQGTGA. This CDR3 is 16 amino acids long. In DNA, the CDR3 is TGTGCCAGCAGCCCGAAAAGCGGAGTCCCCACCGGGGAGCTGTTTTTT. Amino acid sequence: CASSPKSGVPTGELFF.

The J gene is TRBJ2-1, the V gene TRBV5-5; D is perhaps TRBD2 (6 bases). Germline CDR1 SGHKS, CDR2 YYEKEE (reference sequence). The germline V and J ends were trimmed by 4 bases and 6 bases, with 11 bases remaining between them. The CDR3 runs to 13 residues. In DNA form, the CDR3 reads TGTGCCAGCAGCGGGACCGGGAGCAATGAGCAGTTCTTC. This sequence encodes CASSGTGSNEQFF.

In this sample, this clonotype turned up a few times. The rearrangement links TRBV5-5 to TRBJ2-3; D remains ambiguous. Between the trimmed V and J ends, which lost 0 bases and 2 bases, there was a span of 10 bases. The CDR3 sequence is 15 residues long. The V gene's germline CDR1 is SGHKS and CDR2 YYEKEE (reference sequence). The DNA of the CDR3 is TGTGCCAGCAGCTTGGACGCCAGAAACACAGATACGCAGTATTTT. Its translation is CASSLDARNTDTQYF.

V and J are TRBV20-1 and TRBJ1-1; 7 positions match TRBD1. In germline, CDR1 is DFQATT, CDR2 SNEGSKA (reference sequence). The CDR3 length is 16 residues. Unmatched junction bases numbered 10, after V lost 2 bases and J lost 1 base. The CDR3 DNA sequence: TGCAGTGCTAGAAAATTTGGAGGGGGCTGGAACACTGAAGCTTTCTTT. Its translation: CSARKFGGGWNTEAFF.

The chain links TRBV29-1 to TRBJ2-7; 7 nucleotides agree with TRBD1. Germline V gives CDR1 SQVTM, CDR2 ANQGSEA. The CDR3 is 13 amino acids. Trimming took 5 bases from V and 6 from J; bases not matched to a gene: 10. The CDR3 nucleotides are TGCAGCGTTAACAGGGGAGATATAGGCGAGCAGTACTTC. It yields the protein CSVNRGDIGEQYF.

This clonotype showed up just a few times. This chain uses TRBV6-1 with TRBJ1-1; 8 positions agree with TRBD1. CDR1 is MNHNS, CDR2 SASEGT, per germline. The CDR3 is made up of 16 amino acids. Trimming at V came to 5 bases and at J to 4 bases, leaving 12 bases not matched to a gene. CDR3 loop: CASSRTGKGGPTEAFF. The CDR3 DNA is TGTGCCAGCAGTCGGACAGGGAAGGGCGGCCCCACTGAAGCTTTCTTT.

The genes are TRBV9 and TRBJ1-1; 10 nucleotides line up with TRBD1. Germline CDR1 is SGDLS and CDR2 is YYNGEE. The CDR3 runs 18 residues. J gave up 3 bases and V 0 bases, and 11 bases lay outside the gene matches. CDR3 amino acids: CASSVGLWDRGLHTEAFF. The CDR3, as DNA: TGTGCCAGCAGCGTAGGGTTGTGGGACAGGGGCCTTCACACTGAAGCTTTCTTT.

This clonotype was seen ten or more times. The CDR3 nucleotides are TGTGCCAGCAGTCGACAGGGGGAAGGCTACACCTTC. Encoded protein: CASSRQGEGYTF. The rearrangement uses TRBV12-3 or TRBV12-4 and TRBJ1-2; 9 bases fit TRBD1. This CDR3 is built from 12 residues. The V and J ends lost 5 bases and 8 bases, in that order; junction bases with no gene match: 3.

V gene TRBV5-8 combines with J gene TRBJ2-5; D might be TRBD2 (6 bases). V lost 3 bases and J lost 5, with 14 bases in between. Germline CDR1 and CDR2: SGHTS and YDEGEE. This CDR3 is 14 amino acids long. The CDR3 DNA sequence: TGTGCCAGCAGCTCATTTGTACGGGGGGAGACCCAGTACTTC. Its protein product is CASSSFVRGETQYF.

This clonotype was detected a few times. This rearrangement joins TRBV11-2 to TRBJ2-2, with TRBD2 matching 7 bases. V trimming: 1 base; J trimming: 6 bases; junction bases outside the gene matches: 8. CDR1 and CDR2 (germline): SGHAT, FQNNGV. This CDR3 region has 16 residues. The CDR3 loop reads CASSLGVSRGAGELFF. CDR3 sequence (DNA): TGTGCCAGCAGCTTAGGCGTCTCCCGGGGGGCCGGGGAGCTGTTTTTT.

This clonotype has just a few counts. This rearrangement joins TRBV29-1 to TRBJ1-1, with 9 bases aligning to TRBD1. This CDR3 region has 13 residues. V lost 6 bases to trimming and J lost 5 bases; unmatched junction nucleotides: 7. CDR1 SQVTM and CDR2 ANQGSEA come from the germline V gene. The CDR3 loop reads CSVGQGIRTEAFF. The CDR3 DNA reads TGCAGCGTCGGACAGGGGATAAGGACTGAAGCTTTCTTT.

The chain has TRBV6-1 and TRBJ2-7; D is ambiguous. This CDR3 region has 14 residues. Germline CDR1 MNHNS, CDR2 SASEGT. V was pared by 6 bases and J by 2 bases, with 14 bases between. This chain's CDR3 is CASSPVVGTYEQYF. The CDR3, as DNA: TGTGCCAGCAGCCCCGTGGTGGGAACCTACGAGCAGTACTTC.

This clonotype was seen more than once but under ten times. The chain recombines TRBV20-1 with TRBJ1-2; D unresolved. Trimming shortened V by 0 bases and J by 10 bases, and 15 bases separated the two germline ends. The CDR3 consists of 13 residues. Germline lookup yields CDR1 DFQATT and CDR2 SNEGSKA (reference sequence). CDR3 residues: CSARDRKTPFYTF. The CDR3 bases are TGCAGTGCTAGAGATCGCAAGACACCTTTCTACACCTTC.

This rearrangement joins TRBV7-8 to TRBJ2-7; the D is unclear. Deletions cut 1 base from V and 2 bases from J, with 12 bases between. The CDR3 has 15 residues. The germline CDR1 and CDR2 sequences are SGHVS and FQNEAQ. CDR3 sequence (DNA): TGTGCCAGCAGCTTAGAACCAGGTTCCCCCTACGAGCAGTACTTC. Encoded protein: CASSLEPGSPYEQYF.